The entry below gives a single T cell receptor (beta chain) sequence along with its context. Its antigen is not known. Repertoires were generated with immunoSEQ multiplex PCR, while TCRdb's copy carries only in-frame clones and drops some. The sample yields around 70,000 clones, about 93% seen once. CDR3 length: 16 residues. The germline V gene has CDR1 SEHNR and CDR2 FQNEAQ (reference sequence). V was pared by 1 base and J by 5 bases, with 5 bases of the junction left unmatched. These data are taken from a study of OX40 agonist ivuxolimab in advanced cancers. Study summary: 30% to 40% of patients had received prior checkpoint inhibitor therapy. Partial responses occurred in three patients (one hepatocellular carcinoma, two cutaneous melanoma). Study observations and caveats: There were, on average, more expanded clones in CD8+ T cells than in CD4+.

The genes are TRBV7-9 and TRBJ2-1, with TRBD2 matching over 10 bases. This clonotype was sampled from an adult with an advanced solid tumor such as melanoma, head and neck, liver or kidney cancer. The specimen comprised CD4+ or CD8+ T cells sorted from blood, sampled in a trial of the OX40 agonist ivuxolimab. The CDR3 DNA sequence: TGTGCCAGCAGCTTAGATGCTAGCGGGAGCAACAATGAGCAGTTCTTC. Residues: CASSLDASGSNNEQFF.